Included here is one TCR beta chain sequence, with context. The antigen is undetermined. The sample comes from a study of cytomegalovirus exposure and HLA in healthy donors. Study results and caveats: The study listed under 200 cytomegalovirus-associated TCR beta chains. Sequences of the TCR beta chain were said to predict the HLA-A and HLA-B alleles of most subjects accurately.

The PCR used 60 Vbeta and 13 Jbeta primers. Assay used: immunoSEQ multiplex PCR; TCRdb lists only in-frame clones, some missing. This table has 130,000 or so clones, approximately 87% appearing once. The sequence came from a woman aged 25 to 45 in good health and CMV-seronegative. The material sequenced was PBMCs.

This chain's CDR3 is CASRPSGSGTQYF. In nucleotides, the CDR3 is TGTGCCAGCAGACCGAGCGGGAGCGGGACCCAGTACTTC. The rearrangement uses TRBV27 and TRBJ2-5, with 8 positions matching TRBD2. The germline V gene has CDR1 MNHEY and CDR2 SMNVEV (reference sequence). The CDR3 runs 13 residues. With V trimmed by 6 bases and J by 7 bases, 7 bases remained unmatched.